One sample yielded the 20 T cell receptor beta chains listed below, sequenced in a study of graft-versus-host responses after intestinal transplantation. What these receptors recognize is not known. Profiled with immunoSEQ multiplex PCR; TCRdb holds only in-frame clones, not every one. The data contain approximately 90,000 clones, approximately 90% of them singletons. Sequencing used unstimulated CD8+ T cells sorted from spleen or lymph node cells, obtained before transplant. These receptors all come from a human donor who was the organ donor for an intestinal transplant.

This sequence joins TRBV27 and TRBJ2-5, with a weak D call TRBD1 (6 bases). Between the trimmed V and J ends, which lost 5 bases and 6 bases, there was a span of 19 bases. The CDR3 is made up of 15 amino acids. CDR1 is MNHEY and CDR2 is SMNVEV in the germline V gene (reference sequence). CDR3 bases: TGTGCCAGCAGTGCTACCGGGACATACGGGAAGACCCAGTACTTC. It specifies CASSATGTYGKTQYF.

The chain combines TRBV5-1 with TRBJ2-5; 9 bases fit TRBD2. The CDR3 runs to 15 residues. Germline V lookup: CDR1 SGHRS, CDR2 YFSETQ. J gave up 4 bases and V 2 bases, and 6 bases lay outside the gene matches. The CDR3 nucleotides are TGCGCCAGCAGCTTCGGGACTAGCCTAGGAGAGACCCAGTACTTC. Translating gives CASSFGTSLGETQYF.

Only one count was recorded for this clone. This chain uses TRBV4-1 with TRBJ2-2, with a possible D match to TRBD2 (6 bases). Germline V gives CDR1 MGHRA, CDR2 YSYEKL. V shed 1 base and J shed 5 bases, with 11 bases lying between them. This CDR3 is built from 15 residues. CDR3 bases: TGCGCCAGCAGCCAAGTTAGGGGAGGAACCGGGGAGCTGTTTTTT. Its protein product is CASSQVRGGTGELFF.

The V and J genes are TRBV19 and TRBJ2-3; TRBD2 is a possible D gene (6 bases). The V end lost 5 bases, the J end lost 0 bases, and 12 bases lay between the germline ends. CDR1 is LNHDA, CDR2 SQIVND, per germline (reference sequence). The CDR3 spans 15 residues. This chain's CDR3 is CASSSEGTSTDTQYF. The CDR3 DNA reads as TGTGCCAGTAGTTCTGAGGGGACTAGCACAGATACGCAGTATTTT.

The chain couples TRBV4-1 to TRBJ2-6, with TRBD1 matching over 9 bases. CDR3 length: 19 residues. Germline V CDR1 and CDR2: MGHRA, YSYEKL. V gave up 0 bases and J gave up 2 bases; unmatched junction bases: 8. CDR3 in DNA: TGCGCCAGCAGCCAAGAGGGGACAGGGCGGATCGCTGGGGCCAACGTCCTGACTTTC. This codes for CASSQEGTGRIAGANVLTF.

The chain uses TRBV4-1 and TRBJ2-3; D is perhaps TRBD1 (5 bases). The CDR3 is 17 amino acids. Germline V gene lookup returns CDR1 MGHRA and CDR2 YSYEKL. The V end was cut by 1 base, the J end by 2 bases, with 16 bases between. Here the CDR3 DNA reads TGCGCCAGCAGCCAAGTAGAGCAGGGTTATATCACAGATACGCAGTATTTT. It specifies CASSQVEQGYITDTQYF.

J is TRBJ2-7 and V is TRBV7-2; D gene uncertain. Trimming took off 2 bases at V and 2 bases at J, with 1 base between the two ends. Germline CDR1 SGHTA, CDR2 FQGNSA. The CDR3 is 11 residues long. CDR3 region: CASSLTYEQYF. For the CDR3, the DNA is TGTGCCAGCAGCTTAACCTACGAGCAGTACTTC.

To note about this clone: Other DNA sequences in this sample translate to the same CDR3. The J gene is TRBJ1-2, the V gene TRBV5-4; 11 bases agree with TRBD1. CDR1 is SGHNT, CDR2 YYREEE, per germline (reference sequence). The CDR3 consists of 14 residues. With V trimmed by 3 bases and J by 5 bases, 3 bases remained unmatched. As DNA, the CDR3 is TGTGCCAGCAGCTCAGGGACAGGGGGATATGGCTACACCTTC. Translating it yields CASSSGTGGYGYTF. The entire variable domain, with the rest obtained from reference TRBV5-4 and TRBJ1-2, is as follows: ETGVTQSPTHLIKTRGQQVTLRCSSQSGHNTVSWYQQALGQGPQFIFQYYREEENGRGNFPPRFSGLQFPNYSSELNVNALELDDSALYLCASSSGTGGYGYTFGSGTRLTVV.

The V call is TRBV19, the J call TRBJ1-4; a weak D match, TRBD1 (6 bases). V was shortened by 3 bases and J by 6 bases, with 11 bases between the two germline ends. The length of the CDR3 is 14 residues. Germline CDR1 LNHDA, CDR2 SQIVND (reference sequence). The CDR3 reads CASSIATGYEKLFF. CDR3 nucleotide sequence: TGTGCCAGTAGTATCGCCACAGGGTATGAAAAACTGTTTTTT.

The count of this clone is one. The CDR3 nucleotides read TGCGCCAGCAGTCCGAGCGGTAGGGGGCCAGAGACCCAGTACTTC. As protein: CASSPSGRGPETQYF. The chain has TRBV10-2 and TRBJ2-5, with TRBD1 matching over 7 bases. Germline CDR1 reads WSHSY; CDR2 reads SAAADI. After removal of 5 bases from V and 4 bases from J, the junction contained 10 bases not matched to a gene. The length of the CDR3 is 15 residues.

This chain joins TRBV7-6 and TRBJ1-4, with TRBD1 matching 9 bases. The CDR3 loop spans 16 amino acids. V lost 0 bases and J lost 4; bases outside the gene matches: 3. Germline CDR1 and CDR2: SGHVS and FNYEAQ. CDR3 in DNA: TGTGCCAGCAGCTTAGCTACAGGGGGCTTTAATGAAAAACTGTTTTTT. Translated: CASSLATGGFNEKLFF.

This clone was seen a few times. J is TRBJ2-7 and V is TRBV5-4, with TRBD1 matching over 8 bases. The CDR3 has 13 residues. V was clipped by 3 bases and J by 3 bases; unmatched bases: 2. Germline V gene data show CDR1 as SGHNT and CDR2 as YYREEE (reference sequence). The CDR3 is CASSSGTGYEQYF. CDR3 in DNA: TGTGCCAGCAGCTCCGGGACAGGCTACGAGCAGTACTTC.

The CDR3 sequence is CASSRAGVWGTGNEQFF. The CDR3 DNA reads as TGTGCCAGCAGCCGGGCGGGGGTATGGGGCACAGGCAATGAGCAGTTCTTC. The chain joins TRBV11-2 to TRBJ2-1, with 7 bases that match TRBD2. This CDR3 spans 17 amino acids. Germline V gene data show CDR1 as SGHAT and CDR2 as FQNNGV. With 5 bases clipped from V and 6 bases from J, the junction kept 16 bases outside the gene matches. The full variable domain, completed using reference TRBV11-2 and TRBJ2-1, is EAGVAQSPRYKIIEKRQSVAFWCNPISGHATLYWYQQILGQGPKLLIQFQNNGVVDDSQLPKDRFSAERLKGVDSTLKIQPAKLEDSAVYLCASSRAGVWGTGNEQFFGPGTRLTVL.

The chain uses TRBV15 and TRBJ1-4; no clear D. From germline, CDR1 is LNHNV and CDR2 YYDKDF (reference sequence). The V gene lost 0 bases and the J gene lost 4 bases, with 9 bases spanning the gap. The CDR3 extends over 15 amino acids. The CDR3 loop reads CATSRDIQSNEKLFF. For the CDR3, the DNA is TGTGCCACCAGCAGAGATATCCAGAGTAATGAAAAACTGTTTTTT.

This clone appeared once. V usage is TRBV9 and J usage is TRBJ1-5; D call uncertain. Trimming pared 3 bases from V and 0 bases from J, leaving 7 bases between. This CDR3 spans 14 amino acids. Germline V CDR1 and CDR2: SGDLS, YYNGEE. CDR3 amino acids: CASSEYDSNQPQHF. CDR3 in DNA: TGTGCCAGCAGCGAGTACGATAGCAATCAGCCCCAGCATTTT.

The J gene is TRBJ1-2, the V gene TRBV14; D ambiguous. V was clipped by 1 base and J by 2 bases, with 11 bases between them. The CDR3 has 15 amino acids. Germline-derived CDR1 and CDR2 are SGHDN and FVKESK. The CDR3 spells CASSQGIGRNYGYTF. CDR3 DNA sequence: TGTGCCAGCAGCCAAGGAATTGGGCGGAACTATGGCTACACCTTC. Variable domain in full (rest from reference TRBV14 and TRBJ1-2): EAGVTQFPSHSVIEKGQTVTLRCDPISGHDNLYWYRRVMGKEIKFLLHFVKESKQDESGMPNNRFLAERTGGTYSTLKVQPAELEDSGVYFCASSQGIGRNYGYTFGSGTRLTVV.

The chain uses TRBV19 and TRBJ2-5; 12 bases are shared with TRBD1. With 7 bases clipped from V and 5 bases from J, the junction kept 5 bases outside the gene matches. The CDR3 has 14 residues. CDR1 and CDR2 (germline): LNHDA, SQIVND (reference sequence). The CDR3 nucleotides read TGTGCCAGTAATCCCGGGACAGGGGGCGAGACCCAGTACTTC. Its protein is CASNPGTGGETQYF.

The CDR3 DNA sequence: TGTGCCAGCCACCGACAGTACACCGGGGAGCTGTTTTTT. This encodes CASHRQYTGELFF. The V call is TRBV28, the J call TRBJ2-2; possible D gene TRBD1, 5 bases. CDR3 length: 13 amino acids. The germline gives CDR1 MDHEN, CDR2 SYDVKM. Trimming cost V 8 bases and J 3 bases, with 10 bases left between them. The whole variable domain, filled in from reference TRBV28 and TRBJ2-2, reads DVKVTQSSRYLVKRTGEKVFLECVQDMDHENMFWYRQDPGLGLRLIYFSYDVKMKEKGDIPEGYSVSREKKERFSLILESASTNQTSMYLCASHRQYTGELFFGEGSRLTVL.

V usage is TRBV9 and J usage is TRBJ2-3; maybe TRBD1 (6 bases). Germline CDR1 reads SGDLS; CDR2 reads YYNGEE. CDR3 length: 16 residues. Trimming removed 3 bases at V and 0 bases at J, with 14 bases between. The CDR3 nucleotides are TGTGCCAGCAGCGCGTGGACAGCTCCTAGCACAGATACGCAGTATTTT. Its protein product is CASSAWTAPSTDTQYF.

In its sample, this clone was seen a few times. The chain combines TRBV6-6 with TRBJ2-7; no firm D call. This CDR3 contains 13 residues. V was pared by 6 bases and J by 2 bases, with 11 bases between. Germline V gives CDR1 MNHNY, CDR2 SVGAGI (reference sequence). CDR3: CASSTGRPYEQYF. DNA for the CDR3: TGTGCCAGCAGCACCGGTCGACCCTACGAGCAGTACTTC.